Reported below is one T cell receptor (beta chain). The protocol was immunoSEQ multiplex PCR, while the TCRdb copy is restricted to in-frame clones and leaves out a portion. The table records some 660,000 clones, over 75% of them present only once. This sample was included in a study of shared T cell receptors in the human thymus. There are 12 residues in the CDR3. The V end lost 6 bases, the J end lost 8 bases, and 14 bases lay between the germline ends. CDR1 is GTSNPN and CDR2 is SVGIG in the germline V gene (reference sequence). In addition, the sample was reused for a study of human thymus T cells. That investigation notes: During corrective heart surgery, resections were taken, and the thymus tissue came from them. Repertoires from thymus and blood appeared to show biased V and J gene usage. Thymic repertoires overlap heavily among unrelated individuals, related research has reported.

This clonotype was sampled from a boy in the first two years of life with a congenital heart defect. This chain uses TRBV30 with TRBJ2-1; D might be TRBD1 (6 bases). Specimen: thymocytes. CDR3 amino acids: CACCHSGDEQFF. The CDR3 bases are TGTGCCTGCTGCCACTCAGGGGATGAGCAGTTCTTC.